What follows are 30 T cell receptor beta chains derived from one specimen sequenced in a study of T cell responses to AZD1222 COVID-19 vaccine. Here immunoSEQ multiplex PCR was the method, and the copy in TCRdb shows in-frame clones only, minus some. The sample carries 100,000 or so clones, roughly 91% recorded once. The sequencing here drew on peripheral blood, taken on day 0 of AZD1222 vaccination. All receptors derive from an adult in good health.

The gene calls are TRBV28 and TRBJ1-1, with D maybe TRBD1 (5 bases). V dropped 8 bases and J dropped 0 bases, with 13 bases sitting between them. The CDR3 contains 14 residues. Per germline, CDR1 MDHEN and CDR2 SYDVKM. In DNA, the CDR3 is TGTGCCAGCTGGAGGACAAAGATGAACACTGAAGCTTTCTTT. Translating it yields CASWRTKMNTEAFF.

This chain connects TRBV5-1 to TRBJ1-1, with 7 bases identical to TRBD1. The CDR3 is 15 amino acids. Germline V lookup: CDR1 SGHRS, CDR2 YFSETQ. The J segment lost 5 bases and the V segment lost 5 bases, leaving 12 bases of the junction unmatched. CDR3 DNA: TGCGCCAGCAGGGTGATCGGGACAGCATCGACTGAAGCTTTCTTT. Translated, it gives CASRVIGTASTEAFF.

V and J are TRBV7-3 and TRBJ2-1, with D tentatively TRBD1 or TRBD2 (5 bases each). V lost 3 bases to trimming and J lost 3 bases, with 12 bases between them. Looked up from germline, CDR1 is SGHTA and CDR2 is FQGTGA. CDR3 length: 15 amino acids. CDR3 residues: CASSLGTPGYNEQFF. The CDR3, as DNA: TGTGCCAGCAGCTTGGGGACCCCGGGCTACAATGAGCAGTTCTTC.

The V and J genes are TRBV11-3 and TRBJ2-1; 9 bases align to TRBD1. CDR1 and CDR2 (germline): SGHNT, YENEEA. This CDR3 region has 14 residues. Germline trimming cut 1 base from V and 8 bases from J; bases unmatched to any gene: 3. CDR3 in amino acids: CASSLATGGDEQFF. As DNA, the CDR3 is TGTGCCAGCAGCTTAGCCACAGGGGGCGATGAGCAGTTCTTC.

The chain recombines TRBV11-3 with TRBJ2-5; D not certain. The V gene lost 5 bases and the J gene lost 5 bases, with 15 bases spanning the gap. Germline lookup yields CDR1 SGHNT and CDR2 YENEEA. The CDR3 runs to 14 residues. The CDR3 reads CASSRTGSVETQYF. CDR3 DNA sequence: TGTGCCAGCAGCCGAACCGGGTCAGTGGAGACCCAGTACTTC.

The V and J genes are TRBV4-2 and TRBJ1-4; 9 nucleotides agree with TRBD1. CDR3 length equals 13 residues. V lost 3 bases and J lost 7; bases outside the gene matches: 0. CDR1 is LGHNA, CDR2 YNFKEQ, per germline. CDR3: CASSQDRGEKLFF. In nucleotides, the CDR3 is TGTGCCAGCAGCCAGGACAGGGGTGAAAAACTGTTTTTT.

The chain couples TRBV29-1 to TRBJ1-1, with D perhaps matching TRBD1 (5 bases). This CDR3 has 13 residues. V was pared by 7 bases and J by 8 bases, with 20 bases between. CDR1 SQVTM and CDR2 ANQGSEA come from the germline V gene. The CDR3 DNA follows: TGCAGCGCCCTATCGGGGCCAATTAAAGAAGCTTTCTTT. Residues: CSALSGPIKEAFF.

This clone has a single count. DNA for the CDR3: TGTGCCAGCAGTTTATCTTCGGTGACCACTGAAGCTTTCTTT. This codes for CASSLSSVTTEAFF. The chain uses TRBV27 and TRBJ1-1; D not certain. Germline V gene sequence: CDR1 MNHEY, CDR2 SMNVEV (reference sequence). The CDR3 length is 14 residues. V was pared by 0 bases and J by 4 bases, with 9 bases between.

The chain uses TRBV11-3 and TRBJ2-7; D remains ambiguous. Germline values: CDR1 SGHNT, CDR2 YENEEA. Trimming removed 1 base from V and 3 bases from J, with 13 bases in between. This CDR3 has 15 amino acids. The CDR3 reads CASSLGKYPRYEQYF. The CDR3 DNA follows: TGTGCCAGCAGCTTAGGAAAGTACCCTCGCTACGAGCAGTACTTC.

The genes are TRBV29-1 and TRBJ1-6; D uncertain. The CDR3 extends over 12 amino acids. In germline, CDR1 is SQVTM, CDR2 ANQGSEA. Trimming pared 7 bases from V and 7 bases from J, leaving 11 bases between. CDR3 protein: CSATDGNSPLHF. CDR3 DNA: TGCAGCGCTACGGACGGAAATTCACCCCTCCACTTT.

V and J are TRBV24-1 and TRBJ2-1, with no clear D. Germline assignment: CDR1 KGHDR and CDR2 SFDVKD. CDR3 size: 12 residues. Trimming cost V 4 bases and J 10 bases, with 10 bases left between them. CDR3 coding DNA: TGTGCCACCAGTGAGACGATGAAAGAGCAGTTCTTC. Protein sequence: CATSETMKEQFF.

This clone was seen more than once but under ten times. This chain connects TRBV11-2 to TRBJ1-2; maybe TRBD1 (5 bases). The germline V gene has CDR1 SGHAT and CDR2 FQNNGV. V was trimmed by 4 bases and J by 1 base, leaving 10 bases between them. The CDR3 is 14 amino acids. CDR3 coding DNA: TGTGCCAGCAGCTCTGTAGGGGTTAACTATGGCTACACCTTC. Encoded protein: CASSSVGVNYGYTF. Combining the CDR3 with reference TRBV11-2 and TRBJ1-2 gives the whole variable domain EAGVAQSPRYKIIEKRQSVAFWCNPISGHATLYWYQQILGQGPKLLIQFQNNGVVDDSQLPKDRFSAERLKGVDSTLKIQPAKLEDSAVYLCASSSVGVNYGYTFGSGTRLTVV.

The chain's CDR3 is CASSDPRGRVDIQYF. For the CDR3, the DNA is TGTGCCAGCAGCGACCCCAGGGGTAGGGTGGACATTCAGTACTTC. The J gene is TRBJ2-4, the V gene TRBV6-6; D is perhaps TRBD1 (6 bases). Trimming removed 6 bases from V and 8 bases from J, with 20 bases in between. Germline V gives CDR1 MNHNY, CDR2 SVGAGI (reference sequence). CDR3 size: 15 residues.

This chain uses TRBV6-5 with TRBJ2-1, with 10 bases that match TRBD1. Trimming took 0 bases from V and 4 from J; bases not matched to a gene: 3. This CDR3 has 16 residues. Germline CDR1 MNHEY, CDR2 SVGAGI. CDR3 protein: CASSYSGTGVYNEQFF. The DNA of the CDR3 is TGTGCCAGCAGTTACTCGGGGACAGGGGTATACAATGAGCAGTTCTTC.

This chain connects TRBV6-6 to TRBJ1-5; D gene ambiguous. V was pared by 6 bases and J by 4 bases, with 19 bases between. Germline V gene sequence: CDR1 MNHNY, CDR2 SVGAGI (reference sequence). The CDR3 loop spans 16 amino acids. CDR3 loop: CASSPPGVERNQPQHF. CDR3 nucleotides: TGTGCCAGCAGCCCCCCCGGGGTAGAAAGGAATCAGCCCCAGCATTTT.

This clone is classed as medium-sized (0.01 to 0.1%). The CDR3 nucleotides read TGTGCCAGCAGCCAAATAATCGGGACTAGCGGCTACGAGCAGTACTTC. Amino acid sequence: CASSQIIGTSGYEQYF. The chain links TRBV4-2 to TRBJ2-7, with 11 bases fitting TRBD2. V lost 2 bases, J lost 3 bases, and 6 bases stayed unmatched. Germline CDR1 LGHNA, CDR2 YNFKEQ. The CDR3 covers 16 residues.

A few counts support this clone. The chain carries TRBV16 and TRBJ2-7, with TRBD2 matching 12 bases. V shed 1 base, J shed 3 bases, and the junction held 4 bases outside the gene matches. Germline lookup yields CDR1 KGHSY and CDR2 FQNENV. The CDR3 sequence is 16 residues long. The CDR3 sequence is CASSQWTSGIGYEQYF. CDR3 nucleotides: TGTGCCAGCAGCCAATGGACTAGCGGGATAGGCTACGAGCAGTACTTC. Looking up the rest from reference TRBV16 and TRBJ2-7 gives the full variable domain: GEEVAQTPKHLVRGEGQKAKLYCAPIKGHSYVFWYQQVLKNEFKFLISFQNENVFDETGMPKERFSAKCLPNSPCSLEIQATKLEDSAVYFCASSQWTSGIGYEQYFGPGTRLTVT.

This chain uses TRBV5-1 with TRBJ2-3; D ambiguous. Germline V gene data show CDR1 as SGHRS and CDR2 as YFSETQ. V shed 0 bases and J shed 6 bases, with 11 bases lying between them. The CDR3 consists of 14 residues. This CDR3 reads CASSLAADIDTQYF. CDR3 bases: TGCGCCAGCAGCTTGGCCGCGGATATCGATACGCAGTATTTT.

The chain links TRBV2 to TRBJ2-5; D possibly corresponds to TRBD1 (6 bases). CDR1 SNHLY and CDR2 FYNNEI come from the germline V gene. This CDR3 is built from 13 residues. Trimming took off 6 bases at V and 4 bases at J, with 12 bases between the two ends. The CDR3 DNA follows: TGTGCCAGCAGCAGACAGGACGGAGAGACCCAGTACTTC. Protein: CASSRQDGETQYF.

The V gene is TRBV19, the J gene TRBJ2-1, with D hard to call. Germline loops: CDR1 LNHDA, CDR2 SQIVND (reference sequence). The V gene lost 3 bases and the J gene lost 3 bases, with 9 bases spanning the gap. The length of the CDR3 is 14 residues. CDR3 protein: CASSIGTFYNEQFF. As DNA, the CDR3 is TGTGCCAGTAGTATCGGAACCTTCTACAATGAGCAGTTCTTC.

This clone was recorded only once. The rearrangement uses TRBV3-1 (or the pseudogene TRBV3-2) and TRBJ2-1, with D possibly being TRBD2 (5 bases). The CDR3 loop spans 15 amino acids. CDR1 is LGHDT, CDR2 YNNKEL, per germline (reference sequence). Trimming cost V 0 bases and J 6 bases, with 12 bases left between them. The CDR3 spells CASSQERVLSNEQFF. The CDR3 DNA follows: TGTGCCAGCAGCCAAGAGCGGGTCTTATCCAATGAGCAGTTCTTC.

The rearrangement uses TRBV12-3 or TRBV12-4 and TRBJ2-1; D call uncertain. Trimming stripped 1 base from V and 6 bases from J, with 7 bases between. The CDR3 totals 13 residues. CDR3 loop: CASSLGPANEQFF. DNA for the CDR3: TGTGCCAGCAGTTTAGGGCCCGCCAATGAGCAGTTCTTC.

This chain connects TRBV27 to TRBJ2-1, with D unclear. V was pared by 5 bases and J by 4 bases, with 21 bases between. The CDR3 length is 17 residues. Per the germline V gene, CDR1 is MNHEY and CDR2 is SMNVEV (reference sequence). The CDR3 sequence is CASSDFRGTARYNEQFF. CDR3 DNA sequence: TGTGCCAGCAGTGATTTCAGAGGCACTGCTCGATACAATGAGCAGTTCTTC.

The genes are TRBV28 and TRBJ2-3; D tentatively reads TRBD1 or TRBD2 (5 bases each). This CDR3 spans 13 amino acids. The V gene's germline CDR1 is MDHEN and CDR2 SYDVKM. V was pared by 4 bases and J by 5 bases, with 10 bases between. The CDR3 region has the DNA TGTGCCAGCAGTTGGACACGGGGAGATACGCAGTATTTT. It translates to CASSWTRGDTQYF.

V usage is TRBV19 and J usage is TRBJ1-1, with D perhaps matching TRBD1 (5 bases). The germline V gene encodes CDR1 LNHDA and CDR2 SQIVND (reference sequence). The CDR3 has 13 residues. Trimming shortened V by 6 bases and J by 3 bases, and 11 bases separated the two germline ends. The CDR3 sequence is CASSWGRDTEAFF. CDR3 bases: TGTGCCAGTAGCTGGGGCAGGGACACTGAAGCTTTCTTT.

The CDR3 region has the DNA TGTGCCAGCAGCCGTTGGACAGGGGGGCGTCAAGAGACCCAGTACTTC. Translated: CASSRWTGGRQETQYF. The chain recombines TRBV7-2 with TRBJ2-5, with 10 positions matching TRBD1. CDR1 is SGHTA, CDR2 FQGNSA, per germline. Trimming took 5 bases from V and 2 from J; bases not matched to a gene: 8. The CDR3 is 16 amino acids.

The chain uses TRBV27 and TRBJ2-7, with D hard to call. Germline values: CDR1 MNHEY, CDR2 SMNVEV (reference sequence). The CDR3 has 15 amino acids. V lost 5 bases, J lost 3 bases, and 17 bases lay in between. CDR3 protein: CASSATWAGYYEQYF. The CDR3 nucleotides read TGTGCCAGCAGTGCCACCTGGGCAGGATACTACGAGCAGTACTTC.

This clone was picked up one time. The CDR3 reads CASSPGLAGSTDTQYF. CDR3 coding DNA: TGTGCCAGCAGTCCGGGACTAGCGGGCAGCACAGATACGCAGTATTTT. The chain uses TRBV28 and TRBJ2-3, with 12 bases that match TRBD2. Germline V CDR1 and CDR2: MDHEN, SYDVKM. This CDR3 contains 16 residues. Trimming took 5 bases from V and 0 from J; bases not matched to a gene: 3.

DNA for the CDR3: TGTGCCAGCAGTTTAGATGTCAGCTATGGCTACACCTTC. It yields the protein CASSLDVSYGYTF. The chain is built from TRBV12-3 or TRBV12-4 and TRBJ1-2; D not certain. CDR3 length: 13 residues. The V and J ends lost 1 base and 4 bases respectively, with 7 bases between them.

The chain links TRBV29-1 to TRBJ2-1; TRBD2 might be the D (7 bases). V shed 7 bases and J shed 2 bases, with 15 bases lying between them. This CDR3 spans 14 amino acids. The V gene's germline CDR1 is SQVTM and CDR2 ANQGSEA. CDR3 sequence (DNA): TGCAGCGCCCTAGCGGAGGGGGCCTACAATGAGCAGTTCTTC. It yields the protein CSALAEGAYNEQFF.